This T cell receptor beta chain was profiled in a study of identical twins. The study, taken as a whole, reports: The study found that models underestimated out-of-frame TCR alpha sharing in monozygotic twins. There was an excess of low generation probability in the out-of-frame alpha sequences that twins shared.

Via MiXCR, TCRdb re-called the 5' RACE reads, giving one row per CDR3 protein. The sample includes around 340,000 distinct CDR3 sequences, around 9.7% of them seen just once. This clonotype was picked up a small number of times. Its matching antigen is unknown. J was trimmed by 8 bases and V by 0 bases; bases with no gene match: 6. CDR1 is LNHNV, CDR2 YYDKDF, per germline (reference sequence). The CDR3 has 15 residues. V and J are TRBV15 and TRBJ2-1, with TRBD2 identical over 8 bases. The material sequenced was naive T cells sorted from blood. The sequence was obtained from a woman between 45 and 65 years old in good health. As DNA, the CDR3 is TGTGCCACCAGCAGAGATATCGCGGGAGGCCATGAGCAGTTCTTC. This translates into CATSRDIAGGHEQFF. Together with reference TRBV15 and TRBJ2-1, the CDR3 gives the full variable domain: DAMVIQNPRYQVTQFGKPVTLSCSQTLNHNVMYWYQQKSSQAPKLLFHYYDKDFNNEADTPDNFQSRRPNTSFCFLDIRSPGLGDTAMYLCATSRDIAGGHEQFFGPGTRLTVL.